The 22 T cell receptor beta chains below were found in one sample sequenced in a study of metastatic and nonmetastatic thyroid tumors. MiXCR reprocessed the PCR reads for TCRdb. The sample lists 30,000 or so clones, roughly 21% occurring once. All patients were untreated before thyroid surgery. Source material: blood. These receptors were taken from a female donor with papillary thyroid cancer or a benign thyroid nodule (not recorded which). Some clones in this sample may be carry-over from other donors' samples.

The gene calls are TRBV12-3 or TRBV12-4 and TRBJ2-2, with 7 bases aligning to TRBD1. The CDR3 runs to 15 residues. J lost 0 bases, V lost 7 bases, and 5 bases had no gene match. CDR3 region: CASTSGQANTGELFF. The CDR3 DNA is TGTGCCAGCACCTCAGGACAGGCGAACACCGGGGAGCTGTTTTTT.

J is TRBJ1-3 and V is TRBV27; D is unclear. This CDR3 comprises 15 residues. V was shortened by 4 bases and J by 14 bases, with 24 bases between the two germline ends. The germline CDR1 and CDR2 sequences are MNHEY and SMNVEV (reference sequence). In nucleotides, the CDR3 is TGTGCCAGCAGTTCCGGACCCTTCCCTGGAAACACATTATATTTT. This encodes CASSSGPFPGNTLYF.

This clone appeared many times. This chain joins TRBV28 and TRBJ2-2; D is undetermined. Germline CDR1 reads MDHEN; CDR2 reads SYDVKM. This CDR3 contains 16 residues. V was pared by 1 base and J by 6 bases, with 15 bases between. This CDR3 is CASSLFWIASPGELFF. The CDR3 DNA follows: TGTGCCAGCAGTTTATTTTGGATAGCAAGCCCCGGGGAGCTGTTTTTT. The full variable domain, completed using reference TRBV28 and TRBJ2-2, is DVKVTQSSRYLVKRTGEKVFLECVQDMDHENMFWYRQDPGLGLRLIYFSYDVKMKEKGDIPEGYSVSREKKERFSLILESASTNQTSMYLCASSLFWIASPGELFFGEGSRLTVL.

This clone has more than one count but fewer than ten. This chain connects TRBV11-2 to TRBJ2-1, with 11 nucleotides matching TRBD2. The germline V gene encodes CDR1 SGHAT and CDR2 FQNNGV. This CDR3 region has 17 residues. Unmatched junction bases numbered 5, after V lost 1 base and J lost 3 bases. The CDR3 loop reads CASSLGLLAGVYNEQFF. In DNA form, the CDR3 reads TGTGCCAGCAGCTTAGGTCTACTAGCGGGAGTCTACAATGAGCAGTTCTTC.

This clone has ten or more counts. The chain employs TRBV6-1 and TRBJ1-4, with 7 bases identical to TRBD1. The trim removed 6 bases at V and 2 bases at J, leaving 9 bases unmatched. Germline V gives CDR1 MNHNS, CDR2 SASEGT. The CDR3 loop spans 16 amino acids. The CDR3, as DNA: TGTGCCAGCAGCCAACCGACAGGGTCGACTAATGAAAAACTGTTTTTT. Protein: CASSQPTGSTNEKLFF.

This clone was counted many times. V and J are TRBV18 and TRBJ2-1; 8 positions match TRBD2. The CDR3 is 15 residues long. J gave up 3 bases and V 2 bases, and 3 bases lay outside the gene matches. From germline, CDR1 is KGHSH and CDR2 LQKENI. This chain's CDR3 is CASSPVSGSYNEQFF. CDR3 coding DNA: TGTGCCAGCTCACCAGTCAGCGGGAGCTACAATGAGCAGTTCTTC.

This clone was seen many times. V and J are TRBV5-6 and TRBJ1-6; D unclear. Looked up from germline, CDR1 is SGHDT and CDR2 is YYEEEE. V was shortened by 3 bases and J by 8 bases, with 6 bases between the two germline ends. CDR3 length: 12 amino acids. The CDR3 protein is CASSSQHSPLHF. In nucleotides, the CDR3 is TGTGCCAGCAGCTCTCAGCATTCACCCCTCCACTTT.

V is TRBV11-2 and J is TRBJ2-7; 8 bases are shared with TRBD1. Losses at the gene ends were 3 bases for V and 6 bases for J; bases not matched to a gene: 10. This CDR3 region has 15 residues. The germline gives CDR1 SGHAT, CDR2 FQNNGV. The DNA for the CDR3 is TGTGCCAGCAGCTTCGGTGGAACAGGGGGTAGCGAGCAGTACTTC. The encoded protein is CASSFGGTGGSEQYF.

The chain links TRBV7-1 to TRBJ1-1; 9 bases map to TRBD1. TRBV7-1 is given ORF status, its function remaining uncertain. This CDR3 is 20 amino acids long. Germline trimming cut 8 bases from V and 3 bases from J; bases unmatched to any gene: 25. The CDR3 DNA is TGTGCCAGCGGGACCCCACCTCCCTCGATACAGGGGGCGCGGGACACTGAAGCTTTCTTT. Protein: CASGTPPPSIQGARDTEAFF.

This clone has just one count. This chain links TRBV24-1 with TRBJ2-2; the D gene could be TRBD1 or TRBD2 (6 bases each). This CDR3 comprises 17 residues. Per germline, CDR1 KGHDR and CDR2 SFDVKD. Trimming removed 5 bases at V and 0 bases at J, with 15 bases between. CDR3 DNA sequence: TGTGCCACCAGTGTGTGGGGGGCAGACGCGAACACCGGGGAGCTGTTTTTT. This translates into CATSVWGADANTGELFF.

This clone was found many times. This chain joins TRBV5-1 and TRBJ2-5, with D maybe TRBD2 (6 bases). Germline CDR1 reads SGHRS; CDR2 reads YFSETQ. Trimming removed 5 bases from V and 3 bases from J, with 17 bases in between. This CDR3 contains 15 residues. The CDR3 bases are TGCGCCAGCAGGCCCGCGGGAACCCGGGAAGAGACCCAGTACTTC. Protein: CASRPAGTREETQYF.

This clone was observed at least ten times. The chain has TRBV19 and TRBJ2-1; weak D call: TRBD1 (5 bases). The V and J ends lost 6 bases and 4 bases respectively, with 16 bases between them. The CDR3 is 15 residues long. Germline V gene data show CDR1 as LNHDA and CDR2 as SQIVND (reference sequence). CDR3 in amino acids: CASREQHDSYNEQFF. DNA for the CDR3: TGTGCCAGTAGGGAACAACACGACAGTTACAATGAGCAGTTCTTC.

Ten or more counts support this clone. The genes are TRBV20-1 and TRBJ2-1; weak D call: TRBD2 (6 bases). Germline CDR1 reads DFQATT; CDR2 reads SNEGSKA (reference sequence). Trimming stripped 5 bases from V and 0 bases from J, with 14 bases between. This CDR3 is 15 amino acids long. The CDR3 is CSALPTRDSYNEQFF. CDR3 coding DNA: TGCAGTGCTCTACCCACGCGGGACTCCTACAATGAGCAGTTCTTC.

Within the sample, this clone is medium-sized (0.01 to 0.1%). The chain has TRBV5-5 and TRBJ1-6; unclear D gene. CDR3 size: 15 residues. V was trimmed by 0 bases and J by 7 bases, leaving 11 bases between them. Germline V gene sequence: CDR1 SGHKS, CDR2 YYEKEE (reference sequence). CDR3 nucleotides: TGTGCCAGCAGCTTGGAGGGTACAGCAAATTCACCCCTCCACTTT. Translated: CASSLEGTANSPLHF.

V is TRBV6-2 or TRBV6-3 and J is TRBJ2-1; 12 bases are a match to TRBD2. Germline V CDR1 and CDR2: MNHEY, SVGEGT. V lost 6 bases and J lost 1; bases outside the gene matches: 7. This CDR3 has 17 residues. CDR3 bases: TGTGCCAGCAGCAGAGGACTAGCGGGATCTTCCTACAATGAGCAGTTCTTC. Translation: CASSRGLAGSSYNEQFF.

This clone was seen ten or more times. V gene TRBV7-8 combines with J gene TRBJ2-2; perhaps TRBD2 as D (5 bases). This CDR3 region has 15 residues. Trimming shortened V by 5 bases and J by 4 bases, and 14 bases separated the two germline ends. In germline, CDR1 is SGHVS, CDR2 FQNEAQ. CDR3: CASSRKRDFTGELFF. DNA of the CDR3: TGTGCCAGCAGCCGCAAGAGGGATTTCACCGGGGAGCTGTTTTTT.

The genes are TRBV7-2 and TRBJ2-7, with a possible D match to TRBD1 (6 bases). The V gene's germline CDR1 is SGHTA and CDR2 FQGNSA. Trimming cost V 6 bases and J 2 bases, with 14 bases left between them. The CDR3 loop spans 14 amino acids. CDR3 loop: CASSYHDRTYEQYF. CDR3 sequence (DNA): TGTGCCAGCAGTTACCATGACAGGACCTACGAGCAGTACTTC.

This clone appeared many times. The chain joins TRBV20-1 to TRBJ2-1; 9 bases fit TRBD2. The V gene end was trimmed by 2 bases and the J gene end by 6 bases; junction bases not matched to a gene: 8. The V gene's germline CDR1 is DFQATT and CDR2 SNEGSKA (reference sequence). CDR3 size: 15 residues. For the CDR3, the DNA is TGCAGTGCTAGACCCGGGACTAGCCCCTCCAATGAGCAGTTCTTC. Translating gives CSARPGTSPSNEQFF.

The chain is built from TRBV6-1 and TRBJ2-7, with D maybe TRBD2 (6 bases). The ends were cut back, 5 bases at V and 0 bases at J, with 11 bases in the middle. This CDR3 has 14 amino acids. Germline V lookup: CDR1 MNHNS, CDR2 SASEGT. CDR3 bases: TGTGCCAGCAGTATTGCGGGGCCCTCCTACGAGCAGTACTTC. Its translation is CASSIAGPSYEQYF.

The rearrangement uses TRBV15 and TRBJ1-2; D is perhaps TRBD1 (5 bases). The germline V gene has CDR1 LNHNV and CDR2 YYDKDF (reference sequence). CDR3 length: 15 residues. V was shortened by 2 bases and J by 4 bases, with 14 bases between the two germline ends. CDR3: CATSRPGTNSYGYTF. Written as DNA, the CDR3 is TGTGCCACCAGCAGACCGGGGACCAACTCCTATGGCTACACCTTC.

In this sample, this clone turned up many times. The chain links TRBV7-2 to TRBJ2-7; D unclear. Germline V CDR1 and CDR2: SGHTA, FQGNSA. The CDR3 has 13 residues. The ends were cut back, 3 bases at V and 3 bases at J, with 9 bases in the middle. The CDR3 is CASSFKVDYEQYF. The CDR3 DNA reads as TGTGCCAGCAGCTTTAAGGTAGACTACGAGCAGTACTTC.

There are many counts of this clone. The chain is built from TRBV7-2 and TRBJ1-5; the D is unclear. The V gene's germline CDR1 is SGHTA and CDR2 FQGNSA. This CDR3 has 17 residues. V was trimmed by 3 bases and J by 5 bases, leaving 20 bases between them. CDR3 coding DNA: TGTGCCAGCAGCTTGAGCCCTCAAAAAACCCCCGATCAGCCCCAGCATTTT. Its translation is CASSLSPQKTPDQPQHF.